The entry that follows covers one T cell receptor beta chain sequence. Some clones are missing from TCRdb's copy, which holds only in-frame ones; the method was immunoSEQ multiplex PCR. The data contain 55,000 to 80,000 clones, approximately 94% of them singletons. V shed 7 bases and J shed 4 bases, with 13 bases lying between them. This CDR3 contains 13 residues. CDR1 is SNHLY, CDR2 FYNNEI, per germline. The data are from a study of T cell changes during pregnancy in multiple sclerosis. The material sequenced was peripheral blood, taken in the third trimester of pregnancy. The clonotype comes from a female donor with multiple sclerosis, enrolled in a pregnancy study. This chain joins TRBV2 and TRBJ1-2, with no clear D. Written as DNA, the CDR3 is TGTGCCAGCAACAAGGAGGTGAGCTATGGCTACACCTTC. It translates to CASNKEVSYGYTF.